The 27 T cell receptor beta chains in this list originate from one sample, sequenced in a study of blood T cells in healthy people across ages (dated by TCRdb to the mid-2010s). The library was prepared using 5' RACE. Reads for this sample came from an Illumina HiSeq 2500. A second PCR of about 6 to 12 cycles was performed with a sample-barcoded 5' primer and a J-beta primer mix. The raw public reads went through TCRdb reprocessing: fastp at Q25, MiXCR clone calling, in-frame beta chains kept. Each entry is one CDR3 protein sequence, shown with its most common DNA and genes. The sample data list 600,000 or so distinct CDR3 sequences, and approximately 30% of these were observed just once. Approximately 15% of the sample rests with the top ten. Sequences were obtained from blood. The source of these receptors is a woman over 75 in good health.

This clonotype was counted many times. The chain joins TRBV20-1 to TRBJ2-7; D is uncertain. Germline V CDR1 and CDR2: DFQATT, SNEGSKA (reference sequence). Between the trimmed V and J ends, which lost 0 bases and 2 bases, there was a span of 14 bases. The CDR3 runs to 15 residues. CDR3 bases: TGCAGTGCTAGAGATGCGGCAGGCGGAACCTACGAGCAGTACTTC. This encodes CSARDAAGGTYEQYF.

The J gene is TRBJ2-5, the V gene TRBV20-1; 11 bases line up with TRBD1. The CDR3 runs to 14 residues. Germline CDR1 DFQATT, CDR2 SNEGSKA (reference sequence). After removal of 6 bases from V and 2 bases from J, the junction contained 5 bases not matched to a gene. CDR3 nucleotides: TGCAGTGCCATACGGGACAGGGGGCAAGAGACCCAGTACTTC. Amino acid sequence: CSAIRDRGQETQYF.

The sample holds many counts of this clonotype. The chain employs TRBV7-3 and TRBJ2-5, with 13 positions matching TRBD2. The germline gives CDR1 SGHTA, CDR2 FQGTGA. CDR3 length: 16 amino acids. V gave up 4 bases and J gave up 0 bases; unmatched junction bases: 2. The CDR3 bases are TGTGCCAGCAGCTCAGGGACTAGCGGGGACCAAGAGACCCAGTACTTC. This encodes CASSSGTSGDQETQYF.

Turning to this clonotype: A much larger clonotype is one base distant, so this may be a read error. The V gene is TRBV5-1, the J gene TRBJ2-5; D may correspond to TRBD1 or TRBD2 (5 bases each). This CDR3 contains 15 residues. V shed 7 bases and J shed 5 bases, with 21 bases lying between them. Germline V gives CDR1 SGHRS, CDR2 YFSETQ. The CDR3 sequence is CASRNPLLGRETQYF. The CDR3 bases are TGCGCCAGCCGAAACCCGCTTTTGGGACGTGAGACCCAGTACTTC.

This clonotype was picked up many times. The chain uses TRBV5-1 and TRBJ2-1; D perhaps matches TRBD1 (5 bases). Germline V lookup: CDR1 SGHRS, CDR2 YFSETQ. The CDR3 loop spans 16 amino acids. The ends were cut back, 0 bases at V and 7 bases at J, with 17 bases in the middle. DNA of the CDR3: TGCGCCAGCAGCTTGGCCCCGCAGGGATCGTCAAATGAGCAGTTCTTC. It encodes CASSLAPQGSSNEQFF.

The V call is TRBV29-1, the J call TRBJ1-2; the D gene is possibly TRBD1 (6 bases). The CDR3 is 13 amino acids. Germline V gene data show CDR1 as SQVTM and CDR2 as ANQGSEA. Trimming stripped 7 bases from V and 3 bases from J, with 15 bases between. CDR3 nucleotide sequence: TGCAGCGCTACGAGGGGGGCGGACTATGGCTACACCTTC. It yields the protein CSATRGADYGYTF.

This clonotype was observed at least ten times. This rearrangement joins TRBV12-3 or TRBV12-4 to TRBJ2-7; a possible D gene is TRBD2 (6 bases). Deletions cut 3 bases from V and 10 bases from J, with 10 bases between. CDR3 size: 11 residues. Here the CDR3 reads CASSFGGSQYF. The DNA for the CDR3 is TGTGCCAGCAGTTTTGGGGGGTCCCAGTACTTC.

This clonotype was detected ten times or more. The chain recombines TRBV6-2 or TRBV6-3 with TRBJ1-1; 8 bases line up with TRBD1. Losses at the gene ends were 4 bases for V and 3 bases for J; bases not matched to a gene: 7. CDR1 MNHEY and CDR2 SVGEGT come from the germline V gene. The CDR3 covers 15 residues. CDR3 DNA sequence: TGTGCCAGCAGTTTCCAGGACAGGGCGTACACTGAAGCTTTCTTT. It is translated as CASSFQDRAYTEAFF.

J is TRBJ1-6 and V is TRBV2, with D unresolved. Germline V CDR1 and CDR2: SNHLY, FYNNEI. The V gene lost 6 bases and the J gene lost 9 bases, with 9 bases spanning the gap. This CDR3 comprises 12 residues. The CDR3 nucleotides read TGTGCCAGCAGCTTCGCCGTTTCACCCCTCCACTTT. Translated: CASSFAVSPLHF.

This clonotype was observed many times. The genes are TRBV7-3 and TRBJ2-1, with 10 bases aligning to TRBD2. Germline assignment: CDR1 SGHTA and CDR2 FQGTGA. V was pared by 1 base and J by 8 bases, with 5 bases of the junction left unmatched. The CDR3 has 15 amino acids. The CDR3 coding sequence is TGTGCCAGCAGCTTAAACAGCGGGGGGGCCTATGAGCAGTTCTTC. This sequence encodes CASSLNSGGAYEQFF.

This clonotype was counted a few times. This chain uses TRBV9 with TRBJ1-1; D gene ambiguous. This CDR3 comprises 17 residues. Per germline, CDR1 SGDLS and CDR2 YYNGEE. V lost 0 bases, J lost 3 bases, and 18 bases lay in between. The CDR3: CASSVGIKALQDTEAFF. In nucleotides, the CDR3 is TGTGCCAGCAGCGTAGGCATAAAGGCATTGCAAGACACTGAAGCTTTCTTT. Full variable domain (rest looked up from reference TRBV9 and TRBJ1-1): DSGVTQTPKHLITATGQRVTLRCSPRSGDLSVYWYQQSLDQGLQFLIQYYNGEERAKGNILERFSAQQFPDLHSELNLSSLELGDSALYFCASSVGIKALQDTEAFFGQGTRLTVV.

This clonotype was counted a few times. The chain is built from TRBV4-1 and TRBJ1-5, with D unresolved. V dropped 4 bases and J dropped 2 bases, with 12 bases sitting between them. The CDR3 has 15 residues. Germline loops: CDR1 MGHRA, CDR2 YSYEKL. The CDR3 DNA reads TGCGCCAGCAGCCTACTACTGGGAGGCAATCAGCCCCAGCATTTT. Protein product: CASSLLLGGNQPQHF.

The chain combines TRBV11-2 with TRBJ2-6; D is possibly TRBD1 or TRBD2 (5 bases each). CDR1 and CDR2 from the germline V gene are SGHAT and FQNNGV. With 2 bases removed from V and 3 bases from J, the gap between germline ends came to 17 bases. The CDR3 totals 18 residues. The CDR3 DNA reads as TGTGCCAGCAGCTTATCGGTCGGGGTAGGGGTTGGGGCCAACGTCCTGACTTTC. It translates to CASSLSVGVGVGANVLTF.

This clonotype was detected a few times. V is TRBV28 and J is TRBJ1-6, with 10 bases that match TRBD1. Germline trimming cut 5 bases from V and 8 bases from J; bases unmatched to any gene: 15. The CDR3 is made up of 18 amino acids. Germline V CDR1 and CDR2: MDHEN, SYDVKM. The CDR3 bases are TGTGCCAGCAGTCTACCAGCCGGGACAGGGGTTCGAGATTCACCCCTCCACTTT. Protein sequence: CASSLPAGTGVRDSPLHF.

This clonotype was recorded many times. The DNA for the CDR3 is TGCGCCAGCAGCTTGGCGGTGGAACTTGGCTACACCTTC. It codes for CASSLAVELGYTF. The rearrangement uses TRBV5-1 and TRBJ1-2; D is unclear. Between the trimmed V and J ends, which lost 0 bases and 7 bases, there was a span of 10 bases. Germline lookup yields CDR1 SGHRS and CDR2 YFSETQ. The CDR3 is 13 residues long.

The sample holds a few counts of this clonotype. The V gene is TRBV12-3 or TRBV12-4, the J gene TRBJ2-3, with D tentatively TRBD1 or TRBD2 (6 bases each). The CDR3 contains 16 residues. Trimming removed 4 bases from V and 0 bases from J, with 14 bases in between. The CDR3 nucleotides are TGTGCCAGCAGTTGGAGGGGGGTGACTAGCACAGATACGCAGTATTTT. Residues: CASSWRGVTSTDTQYF.

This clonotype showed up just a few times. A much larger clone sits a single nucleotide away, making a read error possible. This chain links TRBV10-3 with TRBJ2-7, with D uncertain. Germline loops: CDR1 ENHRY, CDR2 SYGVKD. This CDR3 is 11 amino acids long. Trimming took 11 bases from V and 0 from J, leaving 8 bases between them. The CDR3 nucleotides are TGTGCCCCCTTGGGCTCCTACGAGCAGTACTTC. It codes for CAPLGSYEQYF.

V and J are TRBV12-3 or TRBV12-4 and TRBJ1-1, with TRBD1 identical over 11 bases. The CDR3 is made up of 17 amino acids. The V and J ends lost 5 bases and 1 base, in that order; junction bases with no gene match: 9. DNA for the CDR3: TGTGCCAGCAGTGGAACGGGACAGGGGGAATCGAACACTGAAGCTTTCTTT. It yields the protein CASSGTGQGESNTEAFF.

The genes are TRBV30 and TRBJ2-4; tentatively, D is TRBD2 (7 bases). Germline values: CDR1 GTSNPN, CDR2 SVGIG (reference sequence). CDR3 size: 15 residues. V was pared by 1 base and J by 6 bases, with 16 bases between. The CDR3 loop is CAWSAPGGRGNIQYF. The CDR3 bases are TGTGCCTGGAGTGCACCGGGGGGCCGGGGAAACATTCAGTACTTC.

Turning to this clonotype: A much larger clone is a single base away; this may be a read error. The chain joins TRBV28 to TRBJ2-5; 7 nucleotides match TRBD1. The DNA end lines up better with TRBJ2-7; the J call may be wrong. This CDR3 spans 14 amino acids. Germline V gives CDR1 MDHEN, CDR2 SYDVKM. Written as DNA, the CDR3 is TGTGCCAGCAGTTGGTGGGACAGACGCTACGAGCAGTACTTC. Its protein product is CASSWWDRRYEQYF.

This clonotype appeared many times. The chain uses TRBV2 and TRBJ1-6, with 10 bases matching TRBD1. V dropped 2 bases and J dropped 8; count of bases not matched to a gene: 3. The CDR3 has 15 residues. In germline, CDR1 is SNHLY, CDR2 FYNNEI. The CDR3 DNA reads TGTGCCAGCAGTGAAACGACAGGGGGCTATTCACCCCTCCACTTT. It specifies CASSETTGGYSPLHF.

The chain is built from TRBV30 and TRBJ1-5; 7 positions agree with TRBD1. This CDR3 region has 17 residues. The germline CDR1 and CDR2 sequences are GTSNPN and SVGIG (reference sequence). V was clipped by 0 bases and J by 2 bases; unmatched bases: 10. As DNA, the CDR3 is TGTGCCTGGAGTGTTCGCAGGGGGTCTGGTGGCAATCAGCCCCAGCATTTT. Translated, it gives CAWSVRRGSGGNQPQHF.

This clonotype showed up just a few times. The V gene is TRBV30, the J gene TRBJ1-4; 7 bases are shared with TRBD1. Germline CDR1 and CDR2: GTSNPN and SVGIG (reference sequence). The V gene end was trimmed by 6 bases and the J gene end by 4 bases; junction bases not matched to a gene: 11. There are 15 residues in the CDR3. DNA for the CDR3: TGTGCCTGCACATCAGGGACAGAATTTAATGAAAAACTGTTTTTT. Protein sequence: CACTSGTEFNEKLFF.

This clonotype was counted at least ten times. The CDR3 DNA reads TGTGCCAGCAGCGTCCGGGACAGGTTCGCGCAGTATTTT. Its translation: CASSVRDRFAQYF. This chain connects TRBV7-2 to TRBJ2-3; 8 bases agree with TRBD1. This CDR3 spans 13 amino acids. J was trimmed by 10 bases and V by 5 bases; bases with no gene match: 8. Per the germline V gene, CDR1 is SGHTA and CDR2 is FQGNSA. The variable domain in full, with the rest retrieved from reference TRBV7-2 and TRBJ2-3, is GAGVSQSPSNKVTEKGKDVELRCDPISGHTALYWYRQSLGQGLEFLIYFQGNSAPDKSGLPSDRFSAERTGGSVSTLTIQRTQQEDSAVYLCASSVRDRFAQYFGPGTRLTVL.

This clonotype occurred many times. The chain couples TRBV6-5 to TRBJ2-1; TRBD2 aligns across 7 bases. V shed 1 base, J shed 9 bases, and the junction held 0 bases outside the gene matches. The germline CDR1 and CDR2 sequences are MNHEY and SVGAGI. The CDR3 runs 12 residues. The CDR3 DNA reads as TGTGCCAGCAGTTACTGGGGGGGTGAGCAGTTCTTC. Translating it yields CASSYWGGEQFF.

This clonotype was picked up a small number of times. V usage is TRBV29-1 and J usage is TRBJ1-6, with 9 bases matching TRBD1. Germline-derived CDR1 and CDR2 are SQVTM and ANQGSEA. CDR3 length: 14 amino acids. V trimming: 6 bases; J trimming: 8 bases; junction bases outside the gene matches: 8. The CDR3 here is CSVATTGGDSPLHF. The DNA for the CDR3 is TGCAGCGTCGCAACGACAGGGGGGGATTCACCCCTCCACTTT.

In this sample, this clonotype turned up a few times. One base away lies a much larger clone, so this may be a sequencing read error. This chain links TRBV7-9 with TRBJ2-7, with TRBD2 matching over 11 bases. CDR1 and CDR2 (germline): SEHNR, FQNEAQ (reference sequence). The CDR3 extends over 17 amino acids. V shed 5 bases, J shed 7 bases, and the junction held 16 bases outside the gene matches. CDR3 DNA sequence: TGTGCCAGCAGCGACCCTTCTAGCGGGGGGTCATACAATGAGCAGTACTTC. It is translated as CASSDPSSGGSYNEQYF.